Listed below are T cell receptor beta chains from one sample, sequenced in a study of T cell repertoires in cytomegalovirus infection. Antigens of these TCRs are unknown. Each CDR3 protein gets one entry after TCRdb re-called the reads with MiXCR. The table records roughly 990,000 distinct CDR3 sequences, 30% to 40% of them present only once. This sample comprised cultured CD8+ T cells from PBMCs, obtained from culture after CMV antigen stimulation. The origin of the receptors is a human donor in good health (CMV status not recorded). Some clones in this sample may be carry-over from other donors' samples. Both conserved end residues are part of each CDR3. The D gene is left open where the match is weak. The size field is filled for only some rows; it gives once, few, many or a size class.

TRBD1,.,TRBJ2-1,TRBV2,CASSDSGTDSYNEQFF,TGTGCCAGCAGTGACTCCGGGACAGACTCCTACAATGAGCAGTTCTTC
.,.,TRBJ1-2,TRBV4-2,CASSQEGAARGYTF,TGTGCCAGCAGCCAAGAAGGGGCAGCGAGAGGCTACACCTTC
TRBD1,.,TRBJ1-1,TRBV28,CASRRARDRRNTEAFF,TGTGCCAGCAGGCGAGCCCGGGACAGGCGGAACACTGAAGCTTTCTTT
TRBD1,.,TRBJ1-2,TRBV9,CASSGGDRGDYGYTF,TGTGCCAGCAGCGGGGGGGACAGGGGTGACTATGGCTACACCTTC
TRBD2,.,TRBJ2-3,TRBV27,CASSFRGAGGGRKGTQYF,TGTGCCAGCAGTTTTAGAGGAGCGGGGGGGGGTAGAAAAGGTACGCAGTATTTT
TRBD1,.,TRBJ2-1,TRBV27,CASREAGTGAVGGVNEQFF,TGTGCCAGCAGGGAGGCCGGGACAGGGGCCGTAGGCGGTGTCAATGAGCAGTTCTTC
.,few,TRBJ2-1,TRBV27,CAAGREPPLYNEQFF,TGTGCCGCCGGCAGGGAACCCCCACTGTACAATGAGCAGTTCTTC
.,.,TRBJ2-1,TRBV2,CESTGAEFYNEQFF,TGTGAGTCCACCGGGGCAGAATTTTACAATGAGCAGTTCTTC
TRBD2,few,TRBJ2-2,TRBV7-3,CASSTPGTKAFGAGELFF,TGTGCCAGCAGCACTCCCGGGACTAAGGCTTTTGGGGCCGGGGAGCTGTTTTTT
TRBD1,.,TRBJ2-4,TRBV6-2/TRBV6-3,CASRQGADIQYF,TGTGCCAGTCGACAGGGGGCGGACATTCAGTACTTC
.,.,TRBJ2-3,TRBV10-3,CAISEERADTQYF,TGTGCCATCAGTGAGGAAAGGGCAGATACGCAGTATTTT
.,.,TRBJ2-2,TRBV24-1,CATEFTGELFF,TGTGCCACAGAATTCACCGGGGAGCTGTTTTTT
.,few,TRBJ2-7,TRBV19,CASISGADDYEQYF,TGTGCCAGTATTTCGGGGGCAGACGACTACGAGCAGTACTTC
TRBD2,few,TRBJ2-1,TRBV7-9,CASSLAVRHWLAGSSLRDEQFF,TGTGCCAGCAGCTTAGCCGTGCGACATTGGTTAGCGGGTTCCTCTTTGCGGGATGAGCAGTTCTTC
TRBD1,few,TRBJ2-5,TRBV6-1,CASSEGQGVGETQYF,TGTGCCAGCAGTGAAGGACAGGGGGTCGGAGAGACCCAGTACTTC
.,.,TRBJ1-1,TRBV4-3,CASSQFPDRNTEAFF,TGCGCCAGCAGCCAATTTCCAGACAGGAACACTGAAGCTTTCTTT
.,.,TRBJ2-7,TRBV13,CASSPGFRTPSGRMLDEQYF,TGTGCCAGCAGCCCCGGGTTCCGGACTCCGAGTGGCCGCATGTTGGACGAGCAGTACTTC
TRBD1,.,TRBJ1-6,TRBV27,CASSDRGQGKALLHF,TGTGCCAGCAGTGACCGAGGACAGGGGAAGGCACTCCTCCACTTT
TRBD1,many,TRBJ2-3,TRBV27,CASSEGQVRTDTQYF,TGTGCCAGCAGTGAAGGACAGGTTAGGACAGATACGCAGTATTTT
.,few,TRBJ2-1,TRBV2,CASSVEVNEQFF,TGTGCCAGCAGTGTTGAAGTCAATGAGCAGTTCTTC
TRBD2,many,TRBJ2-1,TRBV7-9,CASSLRPSGGEFF,TGTGCCAGCAGCTTACGCCCTAGCGGGGGAGAGTTCTTC
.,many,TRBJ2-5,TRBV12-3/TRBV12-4,CASSFNKWETQYF,TGTGCCAGCAGTTTTAATAAGTGGGAGACCCAGTACTTC
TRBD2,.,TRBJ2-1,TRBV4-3,CASSQEGLAVNNEQFF,TGCGCCAGCAGCCAAGAGGGACTAGCGGTTAACAATGAGCAGTTCTTC
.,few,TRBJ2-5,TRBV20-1,CSARDIGESAKTQYF,TGCAGTGCTAGAGATATCGGGGAGAGTGCCAAAACCCAGTACTTC
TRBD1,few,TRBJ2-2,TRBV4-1,CASSLGTGDLFF,TGCGCCAGCAGCCTTGGGACAGGGGACCTGTTTTTT
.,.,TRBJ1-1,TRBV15,CATSRRTDTEAFF,TGTGCCACCAGCAGAAGGACAGACACTGAAGCTTTCTTT
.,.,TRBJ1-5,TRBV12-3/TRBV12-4,CASSFETELEAEPQHF,TGTGCCAGCAGTTTCGAGACAGAACTCGAAGCAGAGCCCCAGCATTTT
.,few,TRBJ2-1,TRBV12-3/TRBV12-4,CASSFKAGQSSYNEQFF,TGTGCCAGCAGTTTTAAAGCGGGACAGAGCTCCTACAATGAGCAGTTCTTC
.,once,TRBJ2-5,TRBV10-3,CAISEVFGQAPKETQYF,TGTGCCATCAGTGAGGTTTTCGGTCAGGCCCCTAAGGAGACCCAGTACTTC
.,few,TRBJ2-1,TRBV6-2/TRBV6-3,CASSYVTTYNEQFF,TGTGCCAGCAGTTACGTCACGACCTACAATGAGCAGTTCTTC
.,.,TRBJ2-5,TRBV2,CASPRNQETQYF,TGTGCCAGCCCGAGGAATCAAGAGACCCAGTACTTC
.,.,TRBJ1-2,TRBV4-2,CASSQAHSDDYGYTF,TGTGCCAGCAGCCAAGCTCACAGCGACGACTATGGCTACACCTTC
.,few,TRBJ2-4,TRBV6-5,CASSYYGPKNIQYF,TGTGCCAGCAGTTACTATGGTCCCAAAAACATTCAGTACTTC
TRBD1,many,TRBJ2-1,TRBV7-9,CASSPPTGSSYNEQFF,TGTGCCAGCAGCCCCCCGACAGGGAGCTCCTACAATGAGCAGTTCTTC
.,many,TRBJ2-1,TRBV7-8,CASSSKNEQFF,TGTGCCAGCAGCTCCAAGAATGAGCAGTTCTTC
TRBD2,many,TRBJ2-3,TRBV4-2,CASSQDTGGPDTQYF,TGTGCCAGCAGCCAAGATACGGGGGGGCCAGATACGCAGTATTTT
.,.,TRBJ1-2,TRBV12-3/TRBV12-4,CASSPTAYGYTF,TGTGCCAGCAGCCCGACGGCTTATGGCTACACCTTC
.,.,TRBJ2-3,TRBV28,CASCRLSSTDTQYF,TGTGCCAGCTGTCGGCTATCTAGCACAGATACGCAGTATTTT
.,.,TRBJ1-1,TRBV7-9,CASSPWKGTEAFF,TGTGCCAGCAGCCCGTGGAAAGGCACTGAAGCTTTCTTT
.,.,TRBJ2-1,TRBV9,CASSSHYYSEQFF,TGTGCCAGCAGCTCTCACTACTACAGTGAGCAGTTCTTC
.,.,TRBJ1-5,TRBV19,CASSIIGGKSQPQHF,TGTGCCAGTAGTATTATAGGAGGGAAGAGTCAGCCCCAGCATTTT
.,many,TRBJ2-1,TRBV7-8,CASSPRGLVRDEWEQFF,TGTGCCAGCAGCCCGCGGGGGCTAGTAAGGGATGAGTGGGAGCAGTTCTTC
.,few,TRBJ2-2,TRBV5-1,CASSLKAGNTGELFF,TGCGCCAGCAGCTTGAAAGCAGGGAACACCGGGGAGCTGTTTTTT
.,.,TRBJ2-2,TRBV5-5,CASSLALVTGELFF,TGTGCCAGCAGCTTGGCACTAGTCACCGGGGAGCTGTTTTTT
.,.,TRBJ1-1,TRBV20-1,CSATVVNTEAFF,TGCAGTGCCACAGTCGTGAACACTGAAGCTTTCTTT
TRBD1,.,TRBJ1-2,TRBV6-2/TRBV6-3,CASTSDGQVYGYTF,TGTGCCAGCACCTCAGACGGACAGGTCTATGGCTACACCTTC